One sample yielded the 14 T cell receptor beta chains listed below, sequenced in a study of graft-versus-host responses after intestinal transplantation. This table comes from immunoSEQ multiplex PCR, and its TCRdb copy is limited to in-frame clones, with some not included. The sample shows over 65,000 clones, 92% of them seen only once. The sequenced sample was PBMCs, obtained 98 days after intestinal transplantation. The receptors derive from a human patient who received an intestinal transplant, so some T cells may come from the graft donor.

The chain is built from TRBV21-1 and TRBJ2-7; the listed D gene, TRBD2, was not tested against the DNA. TRBV21-1 is a pseudogene segment. The CDR3 length is 18 residues. The CDR3 coding sequence is TGTGCCAGCATAGCAAAAAGGGGAATAGCGGGAGACGCCTACGAGCAGTACTTC. Its translation is CASIAKRGIAGDAYEQYF.

The rearrangement uses TRBV6-5 and TRBJ1-1; maybe TRBD1 (5 bases). The germline CDR1 and CDR2 sequences are MNHEY and SVGAGI. This CDR3 spans 15 amino acids. Trimming removed 3 bases at V and 5 bases at J, with 16 bases between. The CDR3 DNA reads TGTGCCAGCAGTTATTTGTCAGGGATGGAGACTGAAGCTTTCTTT. It codes for CASSYLSGMETEAFF.

The rearrangement uses TRBV29-1 and TRBJ2-3; TRBD1 is a possible D gene (7 bases). The CDR3 has 16 amino acids. Germline lookup yields CDR1 SQVTM and CDR2 ANQGSEA. Trimming pared 5 bases from V and 2 bases from J, leaving 20 bases between. The CDR3: CSVSRGAQGPTDTQYF. DNA of the CDR3: TGCAGCGTTTCCAGGGGGGCCCAGGGGCCCACAGATACGCAGTATTTT.

This clone has only one observation. The J gene is TRBJ2-5, the V gene TRBV11-2; D possibly uses TRBD1 or TRBD2 (5 bases each). The CDR3 runs to 17 residues. The V gene's germline CDR1 is SGHAT and CDR2 FQNNGV. Trimming removed 0 bases at V and 5 bases at J, with 19 bases between. CDR3 amino acids: CASSLDLTLGTRETQYF. CDR3 nucleotide sequence: TGTGCCAGCAGCTTAGATCTTACTTTGGGGACCCGGGAGACCCAGTACTTC.

V usage is TRBV7-3 and J usage is TRBJ2-3, with D unclear. Trimming took off 5 bases at V and 0 bases at J, with 6 bases between the two ends. The length of the CDR3 is 13 residues. Germline CDR1 SGHTA, CDR2 FQGTGA. The CDR3 coding sequence is TGTGCCAGCAGCCTAATAAGCACAGATACGCAGTATTTT. This sequence encodes CASSLISTDTQYF.

This chain links TRBV9 with TRBJ2-7; a possible D gene is TRBD1 (6 bases). The CDR3 totals 15 residues. Germline V gene lookup returns CDR1 SGDLS and CDR2 YYNGEE. V was pared by 4 bases and J by 2 bases, with 16 bases between. The CDR3 loop reads CASSLGGSGAYEQYF. The DNA for the CDR3 is TGTGCCAGCAGCCTAGGGGGTAGTGGTGCCTACGAGCAGTACTTC.

In this sample, this clone turned up once. The rearrangement links TRBV2 to TRBJ1-4, with D perhaps matching TRBD1 (5 bases). Looked up from germline, CDR1 is SNHLY and CDR2 is FYNNEI. V was clipped by 4 bases and J by 5 bases, with 8 bases between them. The CDR3 has 13 residues. CDR3 in DNA: TGTGCCAGCAGTGTTAAGGGGAATGAAAAACTGTTTTTT. Its protein is CASSVKGNEKLFF.

This chain connects TRBV5-1 to TRBJ1-6, with no clear D. CDR1 is SGHRS, CDR2 YFSETQ, per germline. Trimming removed 0 bases at V and 10 bases at J, with 14 bases between. There are 15 residues in the CDR3. CDR3 coding DNA: TGCGCCAGCAGCTTGGTAGGGTCGGAAGAATCACCCCTCCACTTT. This translates into CASSLVGSEESPLHF.

The chain is built from TRBV5-1 and TRBJ1-2; TRBD1 matches at 8 bases. The ends lost 4 bases at V and 1 base at J; junction bases unmatched: 9. The CDR3 is 16 residues long. Looked up from germline, CDR1 is SGHRS and CDR2 is YFSETQ. The CDR3 nucleotides read TGCGCCAGCAGCCGTTGGACAGGGAGAGGTAACTATGGCTACACCTTC. Translation gives CASSRWTGRGNYGYTF.

DNA of the CDR3: TGCGCCAGCAGCTTGATCGAGGGGGCAGGGGATACGCAGTATTTT. This translates into CASSLIEGAGDTQYF. The chain joins TRBV5-1 to TRBJ2-3, with 7 positions matching TRBD1. Trimming cost V 1 base and J 6 bases; bases outside gene matches: 8. The CDR3 totals 15 residues. Germline CDR1 is SGHRS and CDR2 is YFSETQ.

The gene calls are TRBV27 and TRBJ1-1; D is unresolved. Trimming took 5 bases from V and 3 from J, leaving 16 bases between them. The CDR3 totals 15 residues. Germline CDR1 reads MNHEY; CDR2 reads SMNVEV (reference sequence). The CDR3 region has the DNA TGTGCCAGCAGTCCGGCCGGGGAGGTGTACACTGAAGCTTTCTTT. Translating gives CASSPAGEVYTEAFF.

This chain joins TRBV27 and TRBJ2-4; 8 bases align to TRBD2. From germline, CDR1 is MNHEY and CDR2 SMNVEV (reference sequence). Germline trimming cut 5 bases from V and 1 base from J; bases unmatched to any gene: 10. This CDR3 region has 17 residues. CDR3: CASSPQRESLAKNIQYF. The DNA for the CDR3 is TGTGCCAGCAGTCCCCAGCGGGAGAGCCTGGCCAAAAACATTCAGTACTTC.

This clone was detected only once. CDR3 loop: CASSVDRENTEAFF. CDR3 in DNA: TGTGCCAGCAGCGTAGACAGGGAGAACACTGAAGCTTTCTTT. V is TRBV9 and J is TRBJ1-1; D might be TRBD1 (6 bases). Germline CDR1 and CDR2: SGDLS and YYNGEE. This CDR3 comprises 14 residues. V lost 0 bases and J lost 1, with 7 bases in between.

The CDR3, as DNA: TGCGCCAGCAGTCCTCAGGGGTTGGAGACCCAGTACTTC. Encoded protein: CASSPQGLETQYF. V and J are TRBV5-1 and TRBJ2-5; perhaps TRBD1 as D (6 bases). The CDR3 length is 13 residues. V was shortened by 5 bases and J by 5 bases, with 13 bases between the two germline ends. Germline V lookup: CDR1 SGHRS, CDR2 YFSETQ.